Each of the 8 T cell receptor beta chains below was sequenced from the same sample in a study of T-cell memory formation after mild COVID-19. Using its own MiXCR run on the 5' RACE reads, TCRdb lists one record per CDR3 protein. Of under 250,000 distinct CDR3 sequences listed, 7.5% to 10% are singletons. The sequenced material came from PBMCs or a T cell subset sorted from them (not recorded which). All receptors derive from a man between 18 and 29 years old who had mild COVID-19 (a few samples of this study predate the infection). Cell type and time point are not known.

This clonotype was recorded many times. The rearrangement uses TRBV7-9 and TRBJ2-4, with D perhaps TRBD1 or TRBD2 (6 bases each). The CDR3 runs 15 residues. V was shortened by 1 base and J by 6 bases, with 13 bases between the two germline ends. Germline values: CDR1 SEHNR, CDR2 FQNEAQ (reference sequence). The CDR3 loop is CASSLDSGGGNIQYF. DNA for the CDR3: TGTGCCAGCAGCTTAGACTCTGGAGGGGGAAACATTCAGTACTTC. Together with reference TRBV7-9 and TRBJ2-4, the CDR3 gives the full variable domain: DTGVSQNPRHKITKRGQNVTFRCDPISEHNRLYWYRQTLGQGPEFLTYFQNEAQLEKSRLLSDRFSAERPKGSFSTLEIQRTEQGDSAMYLCASSLDSGGGNIQYFGAGTRLSVL.

In DNA form, the CDR3 reads TGTGCCAGTAGTCCCCAGTCGTCGGTCTTGGCCCTCCACTTT. Translating gives CASSPQSSVLALHF. This rearrangement joins TRBV19 to TRBJ1-6; no clear D gene. The CDR3 sequence is 14 residues long. Deletions cut 5 bases from V and 14 bases from J, with 19 bases between. The V gene's germline CDR1 is LNHDA and CDR2 SQIVND (reference sequence).

This clonotype was seen a handful of times. CDR3 sequence (DNA): TGTGCCAGCAGTTTCGGCAAAATTAGCAATCAGCCCCAGCATTTT. Amino acids: CASSFGKISNQPQHF. The chain is built from TRBV12-3 or TRBV12-4 and TRBJ1-5; D unclear. Trimming left V 3 bases short and J 0 bases short, with 9 bases between. There are 15 residues in the CDR3.

This clonotype occurred a few times. Written as DNA, the CDR3 is TGCGCCAGCAGCTTGCAGGGACGAGGATCGAACACCGGGGAGCTGTTTTTT. Residues: CASSLQGRGSNTGELFF. J is TRBJ2-2 and V is TRBV5-1; the D call may be TRBD1 or TRBD2 (5 bases each). CDR1 and CDR2 (germline): SGHRS, YFSETQ. V was trimmed by 1 base and J by 0 bases, leaving 13 bases between them. The CDR3 is 17 residues long.

This sequence joins TRBV12-3 or TRBV12-4 and TRBJ2-1, with D possibly being TRBD1 (5 bases). V dropped 3 bases and J dropped 14 bases, with 14 bases sitting between them. CDR3 length: 12 residues. DNA for the CDR3: TGTGCCAGCAGTTTTTATTCAGGGTTGAAGTTCTTC. It yields the protein CASSFYSGLKFF.

This clonotype showed up just a few times. The chain carries TRBV4-3 and TRBJ1-2, with D uncertain. V was clipped by 0 bases and J by 0 bases, with 5 bases between them. CDR1 and CDR2 (germline): LGHNA, YSLEER. This CDR3 region has 14 residues. CDR3 amino acids: CASSQETANYGYTF. CDR3 coding DNA: TGCGCCAGCAGCCAAGAAACAGCTAACTATGGCTACACCTTC.

The rearrangement uses TRBV9 and TRBJ2-5, with 7 bases that match TRBD1. CDR3 length: 14 residues. Trimming cost V 7 bases and J 1 base; bases outside gene matches: 7. Germline V gives CDR1 SGDLS, CDR2 YYNGEE. The CDR3 reads CASGKTGTQETQYF. The CDR3 region has the DNA TGTGCCAGCGGCAAGACAGGGACCCAAGAGACCCAGTACTTC.

This clonotype was detected a few times. The J gene is TRBJ1-1, the V gene TRBV12-3 or TRBV12-4; TRBD1 matches at 7 bases. The CDR3 runs 13 residues. J gave up 6 bases and V 6 bases, and 7 bases lay outside the gene matches. The DNA of the CDR3 is TGTGCCAGCAGATACAACAGGGGCGCTGAAGCTTTCTTT. Its protein is CASRYNRGAEAFF.